The 26 T cell receptor beta chains listed next were all sequenced from one sample in a study of shared clonotypes between healthy human individuals. Libraries were prepared by immunoSEQ multiplex PCR; TCRdb keeps only in-frame clonotypes and omits some of them. The table records 2.3 million or so clones, approximately 93% of them present only once. Sequencing was carried out using naive CD4+ T cells from PBMCs. The subset was: CD45RA+ positively selected. The receptors were sampled from a man younger than 35 in good health. Some clones in this sample may be carry-over from other donors' samples.

The chain has TRBV28 and TRBJ1-1; D is perhaps TRBD1 (5 bases). The CDR3 is made up of 13 amino acids. The V end was cut by 6 bases, the J end by 4 bases, with 12 bases between. Germline CDR1 reads MDHEN; CDR2 reads SYDVKM. Here the CDR3 reads CASSTGSGTEAFF. The CDR3 coding sequence is TGTGCCAGCAGCACAGGATCGGGCACTGAAGCTTTCTTT.

The chain links TRBV5-1 to TRBJ2-3; D gene ambiguous. CDR3 length equals 16 residues. CDR1 is SGHRS, CDR2 YFSETQ, per germline. Trimming took 4 bases from V and 0 from J, leaving 15 bases between them. The CDR3, as DNA: TGCGCCAGCAGCGTAGCCGCCCAGACGAGCACAGATACGCAGTATTTT. Translating gives CASSVAAQTSTDTQYF. Supplemented by reference TRBV5-1 and TRBJ2-3, the full variable domain reads KAGVTQTPRYLIKTRGQQVTLSCSPISGHRSVSWYQQTPGQGLQFLFEYFSETQRNKGNFPGRFSGRQFSNSRSEMNVSTLELGDSALYLCASSVAAQTSTDTQYFGPGTRLTVL.

The count of this clone is one. This sequence joins TRBV10-3 and TRBJ2-2; 8 bases agree with TRBD1. CDR1 and CDR2 (germline): ENHRY, SYGVKD. This CDR3 contains 18 residues. Trimming at V came to 2 bases and at J to 1 base, leaving 9 bases not matched to a gene. CDR3 nucleotides: TGTGCCATCAGTGAGCGGGGAGTGGGGACAGGGAACACCGGGGAGCTGTTTTTT. This sequence encodes CAISERGVGTGNTGELFF.

DNA for the CDR3: TGTGCCACCAGCAGAGACAGGGCCCGTTCTGAAGCTTTCTTT. Translated, it gives CATSRDRARSEAFF. The V call is TRBV15, the J call TRBJ1-1, with D maybe TRBD1 (5 bases). The V end lost 0 bases, the J end lost 6 bases, and 11 bases lay between the germline ends. Per germline, CDR1 LNHNV and CDR2 YYDKDF (reference sequence). CDR3 length: 14 amino acids.

This clone showed up just once. The gene calls are TRBV2 and TRBJ2-1; 9 bases map to TRBD2. From germline, CDR1 is SNHLY and CDR2 FYNNEI. Trimming removed 2 bases from V and 9 bases from J; junction bases left unmatched: 2. The CDR3 totals 13 residues. CDR3 residues: CASSERGLAEQFF. The CDR3 DNA is TGTGCCAGCAGTGAAAGGGGACTAGCTGAGCAGTTCTTC.

V usage is TRBV7-2 and J usage is TRBJ2-1; no clear D gene. The CDR3 has 13 residues. V was trimmed by 0 bases and J by 6 bases, leaving 6 bases between them. CDR1 and CDR2 (germline): SGHTA, FQGNSA. In DNA, the CDR3 is TGTGCCAGCAGCTTAGCCACCTCCAATGAGCAGTTCTTC. Its protein product is CASSLATSNEQFF.

On this clone: Other DNA sequences in this specimen translate into the identical CDR3. The J gene is TRBJ1-5, the V gene TRBV29-1, with D possibly matching TRBD1 (5 bases). This CDR3 has 13 residues. Trimming removed 4 bases from V and 5 bases from J, with 12 bases in between. Germline V gene sequence: CDR1 SQVTM, CDR2 ANQGSEA. CDR3 protein: CSVGEVRDQPQHF. The CDR3 DNA reads TGCAGCGTTGGGGAAGTCAGGGATCAGCCCCAGCATTTT.

The rearrangement joins TRBV19 to TRBJ1-1; TRBD1 aligns across 7 bases. The germline V gene has CDR1 LNHDA and CDR2 SQIVND (reference sequence). Losses at the gene ends were 6 bases for V and 0 bases for J; bases not matched to a gene: 4. This CDR3 spans 14 amino acids. The CDR3 DNA reads TGTGCCAGTAGACTACAGGGGATGAACACTGAAGCTTTCTTT. It encodes CASRLQGMNTEAFF.

The V call is TRBV21-1, the J call TRBJ1-5; the table's D call, TRBD1, was not checked against the DNA. TRBV21-1 is recorded as a pseudogene. The CDR3 sequence is 15 residues long. The CDR3 DNA is TGTGCCAGCAGCAAAATCCTCACAGGGGACCAGCCCCAGCATTTT. Residues: CASSKILTGDQPQHF.

Points on this clone: Other nucleotide sequences in the sample specify the same CDR3. This chain links TRBV2 with TRBJ1-5; weak D call: TRBD1 (5 bases). CDR3 length equals 14 residues. With 3 bases removed from V and 2 bases from J, the gap between germline ends came to 8 bases. CDR1 and CDR2 (germline): SNHLY, FYNNEI. CDR3 region: CASSDRVGNQPQHF. The CDR3 DNA reads TGTGCCAGCAGTGACAGGGTCGGCAATCAGCCCCAGCATTTT.

The chain is built from TRBV5-1 and TRBJ2-3, with TRBD1 matching 8 bases. This CDR3 region has 14 residues. CDR1 SGHRS and CDR2 YFSETQ come from the germline V gene. V lost 4 bases and J lost 7; bases outside the gene matches: 8. The CDR3 region is CASSEGQDLNTQYF. The DNA of the CDR3 is TGCGCCAGCAGCGAGGGACAGGACTTGAATACGCAGTATTTT.

V gene TRBV9 combines with J gene TRBJ2-2; the D gene is possibly TRBD1 (5 bases). The length of the CDR3 is 15 residues. CDR1 and CDR2 from the germline V gene are SGDLS and YYNGEE. V dropped 0 bases and J dropped 1 base, with 7 bases sitting between them. This CDR3 is CASSVGQMNTGELFF. DNA for the CDR3: TGTGCCAGCAGCGTAGGACAGATGAACACCGGGGAGCTGTTTTTT.

This clone was seen just once. V is TRBV18 and J is TRBJ1-1, with TRBD1 identical over 7 bases. V shed 2 bases and J 5 bases; nucleotides not matched to a gene: 5. Germline V lookup: CDR1 KGHSH, CDR2 LQKENI. The CDR3 runs to 14 residues. CDR3 bases: TGTGCCAGCTCACCAATTTCAGGGGGGACTGAAGCTTTCTTT. Amino acids: CASSPISGGTEAFF.

V usage is TRBV9 and J usage is TRBJ1-2; 7 bases fit TRBD1. This CDR3 comprises 14 residues. V shed 4 bases, J shed 4 bases, and the junction held 7 bases outside the gene matches. The germline V gene has CDR1 SGDLS and CDR2 YYNGEE. CDR3 sequence (DNA): TGTGCCAGCAGCCCAGGACAGGCCCTCTATGGCTACACCTTC. Its protein is CASSPGQALYGYTF.

The CDR3 loop is CASNDRGAETQYF. CDR3 coding DNA: TGTGCCAGCAACGACAGGGGGGCCGAGACCCAGTACTTC. The V call is TRBV6-1, the J call TRBJ2-5; 9 positions agree with TRBD1. This CDR3 has 13 amino acids. Trimming cost V 7 bases and J 5 bases; bases outside gene matches: 5. Germline-derived CDR1 and CDR2 are MNHNS and SASEGT.

The chain is built from TRBV7-2 and TRBJ2-5; no firm D call. The CDR3 is 11 residues long. The germline V gene encodes CDR1 SGHTA and CDR2 FQGNSA. The V end lost 8 bases, the J end lost 2 bases, and 6 bases lay between the germline ends. CDR3 residues: CASQEQETQYF. CDR3 coding DNA: TGTGCCAGCCAGGAACAAGAGACCCAGTACTTC.

The chain uses TRBV10-3 and TRBJ2-7, with 12 bases aligning to TRBD2. With V trimmed by 0 bases and J by 3 bases, 15 bases remained unmatched. CDR1 ENHRY and CDR2 SYGVKD come from the germline V gene. The CDR3 runs to 20 residues. The CDR3 nucleotides are TGTGCCATCAGTGAGTCGTTGACTGCCGGACTAGCGGGGCTATACTACGAGCAGTACTTC. Protein product: CAISESLTAGLAGLYYEQYF.

The chain is built from TRBV11-2 and TRBJ2-5, with 7 bases that match TRBD1. The J call is doubtful: the DNA matches TRBJ2-7 better. The CDR3 spans 15 residues. Germline loops: CDR1 SGHAT, CDR2 FQNNGV. Here the CDR3 DNA reads TGTGCCAGCAGCTTAGTCGGGGACAGAGCCTACGAGCAGTACTTC. Its translation is CASSLVGDRAYEQYF.

The V call is TRBV7-2, the J call TRBJ1-6; D might be TRBD1 (5 bases). This CDR3 contains 14 residues. Trimming shortened V by 3 bases and J by 8 bases, and 11 bases separated the two germline ends. Germline CDR1 SGHTA, CDR2 FQGNSA. CDR3 nucleotide sequence: TGTGCCAGCAGCTTTGGGCAGGGACATTCACCCCTCCACTTT. Protein product: CASSFGQGHSPLHF.

The chain carries TRBV5-4 and TRBJ1-1; tentative D call: TRBD1 (5 bases). With 4 bases removed from V and 8 bases from J, the gap between germline ends came to 15 bases. The CDR3 sequence is 13 residues long. The germline CDR1 and CDR2 sequences are SGHNT and YYREEE (reference sequence). The CDR3 loop is CASSQDGTREAFF. The CDR3 bases are TGTGCCAGCAGCCAGGACGGGACGAGGGAAGCTTTCTTT.

The V gene is TRBV29-1, the J gene TRBJ2-7; D is uncertain. Germline V gives CDR1 SQVTM, CDR2 ANQGSEA. Trimming shortened V by 6 bases and J by 7 bases, and 13 bases separated the two germline ends. CDR3 length: 11 amino acids. The CDR3 DNA follows: TGCAGCGTGGGATCGGCGGTTGAGCAGTACTTC. The encoded protein is CSVGSAVEQYF.

This chain joins TRBV28 and TRBJ2-7; no clear D gene. The CDR3 is 14 amino acids. CDR1 and CDR2 from the germline V gene are MDHEN and SYDVKM. With 7 bases removed from V and 3 bases from J, the gap between germline ends came to 16 bases. The CDR3 DNA reads as TGTGCCAGCACCGACATTCCCCTGGGCTACGAGCAGTACTTC. Amino acids: CASTDIPLGYEQYF.

About this clone: Other DNA sequences from this sample encode an identical CDR3 as well. V gene TRBV9 combines with J gene TRBJ2-7, with D possibly being TRBD2 (6 bases). Looked up from germline, CDR1 is SGDLS and CDR2 is YYNGEE. Trimming left V 4 bases short and J 0 bases short, with 11 bases between. CDR3 size: 14 residues. CDR3 region: CASSPRGYSYEQYF. For the CDR3, the DNA is TGTGCCAGCAGCCCCCGGGGGTACTCCTACGAGCAGTACTTC.

This clone showed up just a few times. This chain uses TRBV29-1 with TRBJ1-1; no clear D. The CDR3 runs to 13 residues. The germline CDR1 and CDR2 sequences are SQVTM and ANQGSEA. Trimming pared 1 base from V and 6 bases from J, leaving 12 bases between. The CDR3 nucleotides read TGCAGCGTTGAAGTCGAGGTTTGGGCTGAAGCTTTCTTT. It specifies CSVEVEVWAEAFF. The full variable domain, completed using reference TRBV29-1 and TRBJ1-1, is SAVISQKPSRDICQRGTSLTIQCQVDSQVTMMFWYRQQPGQSLTLIATANQGSEATYESGFVIDKFPISRPNLTFSTLTVSNMSPEDSSIYLCSVEVEVWAEAFFGQGTRLTVV.

This clone has a single count. The chain is built from TRBV11-2 and TRBJ2-2; no definite D call. From germline, CDR1 is SGHAT and CDR2 FQNNGV. V gave up 7 bases and J gave up 6 bases, with 21 bases separating them. The CDR3 sequence is 16 residues long. This CDR3 is CASTSDDVGRAGELFF. The CDR3 bases are TGTGCCAGCACCTCCGACGACGTTGGAAGAGCCGGGGAGCTGTTTTTT. The whole variable domain, remainder taken from reference TRBV11-2 and TRBJ2-2, is EAGVAQSPRYKIIEKRQSVAFWCNPISGHATLYWYQQILGQGPKLLIQFQNNGVVDDSQLPKDRFSAERLKGVDSTLKIQPAKLEDSAVYLCASTSDDVGRAGELFFGEGSRLTVL.

The V gene is TRBV19, the J gene TRBJ1-5; D might be TRBD1 (5 bases). The germline V and J ends were trimmed by 6 bases and 6 bases, with 33 bases remaining between them. This CDR3 region has 20 residues. Per the germline V gene, CDR1 is LNHDA and CDR2 is SQIVND (reference sequence). The CDR3 reads CASSMRGDGGTWSAGQPQHF. CDR3 DNA sequence: TGTGCCAGTAGCATGCGCGGTGACGGGGGAACCTGGTCCGCTGGTCAGCCCCAGCATTTT.